The 31 T cell receptor beta chains below all came from one sample that was sequenced in a study of blood T cell repertoires in COVID-19. Assay: immunoSEQ multiplex PCR; the TCRdb copy retains only in-frame clones and omits some. The table shows 98,000 or so clones, with around 83% occurring only once. Input material: peripheral blood. Receptor source: a woman aged 55-69 years in a cohort sampled during active or convalescent COVID-19.

The V gene is TRBV5-1, the J gene TRBJ1-2; TRBD1 might be the D (5 bases). CDR3 length: 14 amino acids. Germline CDR1 is SGHRS and CDR2 is YFSETQ. The V gene lost 4 bases and the J gene lost 4 bases, with 14 bases spanning the gap. CDR3 DNA: TGCGCCAGCAGCCCCACAAGGGGCGGCTATGGCTACACCTTC. Protein: CASSPTRGGYGYTF.

The V gene is TRBV11-2, the J gene TRBJ2-1; perhaps TRBD2 as D (6 bases). CDR1 is SGHAT and CDR2 is FQNNGV in the germline V gene. This CDR3 contains 16 residues. Trimming took 6 bases from V and 3 from J, leaving 18 bases between them. As DNA, the CDR3 is TGTGCCAGCAGTCATGGTAGCGGTCCCATCTACAATGAGCAGTTCTTC. This gives the protein CASSHGSGPIYNEQFF.

The chain employs TRBV28 and TRBJ2-2; a weak D match, TRBD2 (7 bases). The V end was cut by 5 bases, the J end by 5 bases, with 12 bases between. CDR1 is MDHEN and CDR2 is SYDVKM in the germline V gene. There are 14 residues in the CDR3. The CDR3: CASSKRGGTGELFF. In DNA, the CDR3 is TGTGCCAGCAGTAAGAGGGGGGGAACCGGGGAGCTGTTTTTT.

This clone showed up just a few times. The chain joins TRBV30 to TRBJ1-2; TRBD1 matches at 9 bases. Germline loops: CDR1 GTSNPN, CDR2 SVGIG (reference sequence). The V segment lost 2 bases and the J segment 6 bases; nucleotides outside the gene matches: 13. The CDR3 covers 16 residues. CDR3 in DNA: TGTGCCTGGAGTCCAAAATACAGGGGGCTTCGCGATGGCTACACCTTC. It codes for CAWSPKYRGLRDGYTF.

The rearrangement joins TRBV4-1 to TRBJ1-2; no clear D. The CDR3 runs 11 residues. Germline V CDR1 and CDR2: MGHRA, YSYEKL. With 1 base removed from V and 11 bases from J, the gap between germline ends came to 8 bases. CDR3 amino acids: CASSQGTGYTF. CDR3 DNA: TGCGCCAGCAGCCAAGGAACGGGTTACACCTTC.

V is TRBV12-3 or TRBV12-4 and J is TRBJ1-5; the D gene is possibly TRBD1 (5 bases). This CDR3 has 13 amino acids. The ends were cut back, 6 bases at V and 4 bases at J, with 10 bases in the middle. CDR3 coding DNA: TGTGCCAGCAGCAGGGTAGAGAATCAGCCCCAGCATTTT. This sequence encodes CASSRVENQPQHF.

This chain joins TRBV5-6 and TRBJ1-2, with D possibly TRBD1 on 6 matching bases. Deletions cut 9 bases from V and 8 bases from J, with 17 bases between. The CDR3 is 12 residues long. Per the germline V gene, CDR1 is SGHDT and CDR2 is YYEEEE. The CDR3 reads CATHRDTGGYTF. In DNA form, the CDR3 reads TGTGCCACACACAGGGACACCGGGGGCTACACCTTC.

The chain is built from TRBV2 and TRBJ2-5, with 7 bases that match TRBD1. The CDR3 sequence is 18 residues long. Trimming removed 2 bases from V and 8 bases from J; junction bases left unmatched: 20. Germline V gene sequence: CDR1 SNHLY, CDR2 FYNNEI. As DNA, the CDR3 is TGTGCCAGCAGTGAACCATCCGAAGCAGAAGACAGGGCCGAAACCCAGTACTTC. Its translation is CASSEPSEAEDRAETQYF. Supplemented by reference TRBV2 and TRBJ2-5, the full variable domain reads EPEVTQTPSHQVTQMGQEVILRCVPISNHLYFYWYRQILGQKVEFLVSFYNNEISEKSEIFDDQFSVERPDGSNFTLKIRSTKLEDSAMYFCASSEPSEAEDRAETQYFGPGTRLLVL.

A single count supports this clone. J is TRBJ1-1 and V is TRBV5-1, with D perhaps matching TRBD1 (6 bases). This CDR3 contains 16 residues. Deletions cut 3 bases from V and 1 base from J, with 16 bases between. Germline values: CDR1 SGHRS, CDR2 YFSETQ. The CDR3 sequence: CASSSIQGGRNTEAFF. The CDR3 DNA is TGCGCCAGCAGCTCGATACAGGGCGGTCGGAACACTGAAGCTTTCTTT.

V gene TRBV5-4 combines with J gene TRBJ1-1, with D possibly being TRBD1 (6 bases). The CDR3 is 13 amino acids. Trimming shortened V by 2 bases and J by 1 base, and 6 bases separated the two germline ends. CDR1 and CDR2 (germline): SGHNT, YYREEE (reference sequence). The CDR3 region is CASSLGGNTEAFF. In DNA form, the CDR3 reads TGTGCCAGCAGCTTAGGGGGGAACACTGAAGCTTTCTTT.

This clone was seen only once. The chain employs TRBV5-1 and TRBJ2-7, with a possible D match to TRBD1 (6 bases). The V and J ends lost 2 bases and 4 bases respectively, with 16 bases between them. Germline V CDR1 and CDR2: SGHRS, YFSETQ. This CDR3 contains 15 residues. The CDR3 loop reads CASSLRQDPLYEQYF. CDR3 nucleotide sequence: TGCGCCAGCAGCTTAAGACAGGATCCCTTATACGAGCAGTACTTC.

This clone showed up just a few times. The chain is built from TRBV5-1 and TRBJ1-1; possibly TRBD1 for D (5 bases). Trimming pared 1 base from V and 4 bases from J, leaving 14 bases between. CDR3 length equals 15 residues. Germline V gene sequence: CDR1 SGHRS, CDR2 YFSETQ. CDR3 DNA sequence: TGCGCCAGCAGCTTGTTGGGGGGAGCGAGCACTGAAGCTTTCTTT. This encodes CASSLLGGASTEAFF. The variable domain in full, with the rest retrieved from reference TRBV5-1 and TRBJ1-1, is KAGVTQTPRYLIKTRGQQVTLSCSPISGHRSVSWYQQTPGQGLQFLFEYFSETQRNKGNFPGRFSGRQFSNSRSEMNVSTLELGDSALYLCASSLLGGASTEAFFGQGTRLTVV.

The CDR3 DNA sequence: TGTGCCAGCAGCCTCGCGGGGGGCTGGATAACAGGAAACACCATATATTTT. Translated: CASSLAGGWITGNTIYF. The chain joins TRBV9 to TRBJ1-3; D is possibly TRBD1 (6 bases). Trimming took off 4 bases at V and 4 bases at J, with 21 bases between the two ends. CDR1 SGDLS and CDR2 YYNGEE come from the germline V gene. This CDR3 is built from 17 residues.

The chain uses TRBV7-3 and TRBJ2-2, with 7 nucleotides matching TRBD1. J gave up 4 bases and V 5 bases, and 7 bases lay outside the gene matches. CDR3 size: 15 residues. Germline V gene sequence: CDR1 SGHTA, CDR2 FQGTGA. CDR3 sequence: CASSLRQGSTGELFF. The CDR3 nucleotides read TGTGCCAGCAGCCTTAGACAGGGTAGCACCGGGGAGCTGTTTTTT.

Only a few counts were recorded for this clone. The chain joins TRBV5-4 to TRBJ1-4; no reliable D call. Germline V gene lookup returns CDR1 SGHNT and CDR2 YYREEE (reference sequence). The ends were cut back, 2 bases at V and 8 bases at J, with 13 bases in the middle. The CDR3 sequence is 14 residues long. The CDR3 loop reads CASSLAGEQEKLFF. The CDR3 DNA follows: TGTGCCAGCAGCTTAGCTGGTGAACAGGAAAAACTGTTTTTT.

The CDR3 nucleotides read TGTGCCAGCAGGTCTCATCTAGCGGGCATTATAGATACGCAGTATTTT. It yields the protein CASRSHLAGIIDTQYF. The chain combines TRBV28 with TRBJ2-3; 8 bases match TRBD2. Unmatched junction bases numbered 13, after V lost 6 bases and J lost 5 bases. Germline CDR1 and CDR2: MDHEN and SYDVKM. This CDR3 has 16 amino acids.

The chain links TRBV19 to TRBJ1-1, with 7 bases matching TRBD1. Germline-derived CDR1 and CDR2 are LNHDA and SQIVND (reference sequence). V was clipped by 0 bases and J by 4 bases; unmatched bases: 8. The CDR3 runs 16 residues. CDR3 amino acids: CASSIDRDRVGTEAFF. The CDR3 DNA is TGTGCCAGTAGTATAGATCGTGACAGGGTGGGCACTGAAGCTTTCTTT.

This rearrangement joins TRBV2 to TRBJ1-2, with D maybe TRBD1 (6 bases). V dropped 5 bases and J dropped 6 bases, with 13 bases sitting between them. CDR1 is SNHLY, CDR2 FYNNEI, per germline. This CDR3 has 13 residues. The CDR3 DNA is TGTGCCAGCAGTCGGGACATACTCGATGGCTACACCTTC. This translates into CASSRDILDGYTF.

The V and J genes are TRBV3-1 (or the pseudogene TRBV3-2) and TRBJ2-6; D may be TRBD2 (5 bases). The length of the CDR3 is 18 residues. In germline, CDR1 is LGHDT, CDR2 YNNKEL (reference sequence). V lost 0 bases and J lost 3, with 15 bases in between. The CDR3 reads CASSQDRSRVSGANVLTF. For the CDR3, the DNA is TGTGCCAGCAGCCAAGATCGATCGAGGGTTAGTGGGGCCAACGTCCTGACTTTC.

This clone appeared a single time. The chain couples TRBV4-1 to TRBJ1-6, with 7 bases lining up with TRBD1. CDR1 is MGHRA and CDR2 is YSYEKL in the germline V gene. V was pared by 0 bases and J by 8 bases, with 7 bases of the junction left unmatched. This CDR3 spans 16 amino acids. The CDR3 DNA follows: TGCGCCAGCAGCCAAGATAACCGGGACAGCGATTCACCCCTCCACTTT. Its translation is CASSQDNRDSDSPLHF.

This clone appeared a few times. This chain connects TRBV10-3 to TRBJ2-7; 10 positions agree with TRBD1. This CDR3 region has 14 residues. V shed 10 bases and J 0 bases; nucleotides not matched to a gene: 6. Germline loops: CDR1 ENHRY, CDR2 SYGVKD. This CDR3 is CATRTGGSSYEQYF. The CDR3 DNA reads as TGTGCCACGCGGACAGGGGGGAGCTCCTACGAGCAGTACTTC.

This clone has a handful of counts. This sequence joins TRBV29-1 and TRBJ1-5; the D gene is possibly TRBD1 (6 bases). CDR1 SQVTM and CDR2 ANQGSEA come from the germline V gene. CDR3 length equals 13 residues. Trimming left V 4 bases short and J 5 bases short, with 12 bases between. The CDR3 DNA is TGCAGCGTTGCTCGCGCAGGGGATCAGCCCCAGCATTTT. The encoded protein is CSVARAGDQPQHF. Using reference TRBV29-1 and TRBJ1-5 for the parts outside the CDR3, the full variable domain is SAVISQKPSRDICQRGTSLTIQCQVDSQVTMMFWYRQQPGQSLTLIATANQGSEATYESGFVIDKFPISRPNLTFSTLTVSNMSPEDSSIYLCSVARAGDQPQHFGDGTRLSIL.

The V gene is TRBV30, the J gene TRBJ2-3, with D perhaps matching TRBD1 (5 bases). The V end lost 1 base, the J end lost 4 bases, and 9 bases lay between the germline ends. The CDR3 has 13 residues. Germline CDR1 reads GTSNPN; CDR2 reads SVGIG (reference sequence). The CDR3 is CAWSGPRADTQYF. CDR3 DNA sequence: TGTGCCTGGAGTGGACCCAGGGCAGATACGCAGTATTTT.

V gene TRBV7-9 combines with J gene TRBJ1-1; unclear D gene. The CDR3 is 14 residues long. Germline V lookup: CDR1 SEHNR, CDR2 FQNEAQ (reference sequence). V lost 0 bases to trimming and J lost 5 bases, with 10 bases between them. The CDR3 sequence is CASSLASAGTEAFF. For the CDR3, the DNA is TGTGCCAGCAGCTTAGCGAGTGCGGGGACTGAAGCTTTCTTT. Full variable domain (remainder filled in from reference TRBV7-9 and TRBJ1-1): DTGVSQNPRHKITKRGQNVTFRCDPISEHNRLYWYRQTLGQGPEFLTYFQNEAQLEKSRLLSDRFSAERPKGSFSTLEIQRTEQGDSAMYLCASSLASAGTEAFFGQGTRLTVV.

The V and J genes are TRBV6-5 and TRBJ2-2; TRBD1 might be the D (6 bases). From germline, CDR1 is MNHEY and CDR2 SVGAGI. The V end was cut by 8 bases, the J end by 3 bases, with 13 bases between. CDR3 length equals 14 residues. The CDR3 is CASRRGQYTGELFF. The CDR3 bases are TGTGCCAGCCGGCGAGGACAGTACACCGGGGAGCTGTTTTTT.

The table lists this clone with a count of one. The chain employs TRBV10-3 and TRBJ2-7; D possibly corresponds to TRBD2 (5 bases). This CDR3 has 12 residues. Germline CDR1 and CDR2: ENHRY and SYGVKD. V was pared by 8 bases and J by 7 bases, with 15 bases between. In DNA form, the CDR3 reads TGTGCCATCGCGGCCGGGATTAGGGAGCAGTACTTC. Its protein is CAIAAGIREQYF.

The chain joins TRBV28 to TRBJ2-7, with D unclear. With 3 bases removed from V and 0 bases from J, the gap between germline ends came to 9 bases. The CDR3 is made up of 14 amino acids. CDR1 is MDHEN and CDR2 is SYDVKM in the germline V gene. CDR3 sequence (DNA): TGTGCCAGCAGTTTTGGCAGCGCCTCCTACGAGCAGTACTTC. Translated, it gives CASSFGSASYEQYF.

The chain recombines TRBV6-2 or TRBV6-3 with TRBJ1-1; D remains unclear. The CDR3 covers 14 residues. V was clipped by 6 bases and J by 5 bases, with 16 bases between them. Germline values: CDR1 MNHEY, CDR2 SVGEGT. In nucleotides, the CDR3 is TGTGCCAGCAGCCGATACGGGGTCGGGACTGAAGCTTTCTTT. Translating gives CASSRYGVGTEAFF.

The CDR3 DNA sequence: TGTGCCAGCAGAAGAGCGGGCACAGATACGCAGTATTTT. It specifies CASRRAGTDTQYF. The rearrangement links TRBV7-8 to TRBJ2-3; possibly TRBD2 for D (5 bases). V lost 6 bases, J lost 1 base, and 8 bases lay in between. This CDR3 is 13 amino acids long. CDR1 and CDR2 from the germline V gene are SGHVS and FQNEAQ.

V is TRBV19 and J is TRBJ1-2, with 12 bases fitting TRBD1. J was trimmed by 2 bases and V by 3 bases; bases with no gene match: 1. CDR3 length: 15 amino acids. The germline CDR1 and CDR2 sequences are LNHDA and SQIVND (reference sequence). For the CDR3, the DNA is TGTGCCAGTAGTATGGGACAGGGGGCAAACTATGGCTACACCTTC. Translated, it gives CASSMGQGANYGYTF.

The chain joins TRBV6-5 to TRBJ1-2; no firm D call. Germline values: CDR1 MNHEY, CDR2 SVGAGI. Deletions cut 7 bases from V and 4 bases from J, with 16 bases between. This CDR3 comprises 14 residues. This CDR3 is CASTTGSRSYGYTF. DNA of the CDR3: TGTGCCAGCACCACGGGGAGCCGCTCCTATGGCTACACCTTC.